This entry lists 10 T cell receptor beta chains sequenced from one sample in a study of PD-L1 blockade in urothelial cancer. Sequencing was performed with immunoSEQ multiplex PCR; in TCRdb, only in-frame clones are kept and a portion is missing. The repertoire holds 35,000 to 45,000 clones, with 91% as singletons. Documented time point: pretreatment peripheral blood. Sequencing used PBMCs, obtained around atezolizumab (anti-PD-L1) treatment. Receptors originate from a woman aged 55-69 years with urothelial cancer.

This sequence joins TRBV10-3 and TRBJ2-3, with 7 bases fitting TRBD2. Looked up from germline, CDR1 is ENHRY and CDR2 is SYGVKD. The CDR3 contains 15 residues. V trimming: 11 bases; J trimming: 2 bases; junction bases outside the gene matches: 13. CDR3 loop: CASKLSSGTTDTQYF. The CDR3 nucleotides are TGTGCCTCGAAACTATCTAGCGGAACCACAGATACGCAGTATTTT.

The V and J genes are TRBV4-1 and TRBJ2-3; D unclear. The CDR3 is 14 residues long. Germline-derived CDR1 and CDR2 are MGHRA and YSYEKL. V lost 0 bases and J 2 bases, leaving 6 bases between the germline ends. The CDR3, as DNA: TGCGCCAGCAGCCAAGATCTGTTCACAGATACGCAGTATTTT. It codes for CASSQDLFTDTQYF.

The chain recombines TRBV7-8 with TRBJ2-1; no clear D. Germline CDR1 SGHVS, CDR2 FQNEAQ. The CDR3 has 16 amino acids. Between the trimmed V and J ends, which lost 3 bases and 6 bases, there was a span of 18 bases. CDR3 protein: CASSFVYSSVFNEQFF. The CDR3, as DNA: TGTGCCAGCAGCTTTGTATACAGTTCCGTATTCAATGAGCAGTTCTTC. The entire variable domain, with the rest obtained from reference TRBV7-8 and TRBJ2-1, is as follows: GAGVSQSPRYKVAKRGQDVALRCDPISGHVSLFWYQQALGQGPEFLTYFQNEAQLDKSGLPSDRFFAERPEGSVSTLKIQRTQQEDSAVYLCASSFVYSSVFNEQFFGPGTRLTVL.

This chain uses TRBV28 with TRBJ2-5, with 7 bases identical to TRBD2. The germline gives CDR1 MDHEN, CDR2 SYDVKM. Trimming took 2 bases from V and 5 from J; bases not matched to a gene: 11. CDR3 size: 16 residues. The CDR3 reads CASSLGGSVKGETQYF. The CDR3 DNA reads TGTGCCAGCAGTTTAGGCGGGAGCGTAAAAGGGGAGACCCAGTACTTC.

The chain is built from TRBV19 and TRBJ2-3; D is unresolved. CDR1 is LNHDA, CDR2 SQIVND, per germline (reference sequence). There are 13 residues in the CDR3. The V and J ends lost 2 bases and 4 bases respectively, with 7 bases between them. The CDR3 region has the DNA TGTGCCAGTAGTATAAAGCCCGCAGATACGCAGTATTTT. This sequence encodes CASSIKPADTQYF.

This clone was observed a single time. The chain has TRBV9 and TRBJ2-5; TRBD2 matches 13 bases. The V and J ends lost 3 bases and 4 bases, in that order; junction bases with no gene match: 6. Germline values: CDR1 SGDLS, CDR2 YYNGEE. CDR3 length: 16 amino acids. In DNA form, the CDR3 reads TGTGCCAGCAGCGGCGGGACTAGCGGGAAAGGAGAGACCCAGTACTTC. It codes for CASSGGTSGKGETQYF.

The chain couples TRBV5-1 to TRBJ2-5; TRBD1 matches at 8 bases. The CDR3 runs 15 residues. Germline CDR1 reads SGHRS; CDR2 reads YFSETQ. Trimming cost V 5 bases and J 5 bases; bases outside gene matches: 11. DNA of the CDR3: TGCGCCAGCAGGTCCGGGACAGGCCTTCGGGAGACCCAGTACTTC. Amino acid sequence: CASRSGTGLRETQYF.

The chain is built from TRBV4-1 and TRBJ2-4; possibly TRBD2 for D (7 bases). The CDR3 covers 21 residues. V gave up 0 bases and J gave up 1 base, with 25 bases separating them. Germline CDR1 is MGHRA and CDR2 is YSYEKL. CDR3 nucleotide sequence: TGCGCCAGCAGCCAAGATCAAGGGGGAGGGCCGCCCGGGGGGGCCAAAAACATTCAGTACTTC. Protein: CASSQDQGGGPPGGAKNIQYF.

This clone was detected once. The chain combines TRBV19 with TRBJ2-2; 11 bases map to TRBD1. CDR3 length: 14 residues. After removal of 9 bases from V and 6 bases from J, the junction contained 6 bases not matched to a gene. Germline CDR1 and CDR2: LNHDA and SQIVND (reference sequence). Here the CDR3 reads CASRTGGLSGELFF. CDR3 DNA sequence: TGTGCCAGCCGGACAGGGGGCCTCTCCGGGGAGCTGTTTTTT.

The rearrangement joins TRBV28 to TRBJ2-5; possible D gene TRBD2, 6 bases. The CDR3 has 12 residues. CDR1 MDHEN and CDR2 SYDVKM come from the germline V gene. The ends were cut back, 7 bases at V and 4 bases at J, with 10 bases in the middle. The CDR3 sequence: CASNGGSETQYF. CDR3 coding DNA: TGTGCCAGCAATGGAGGGTCAGAGACCCAGTACTTC.